These 25 T cell receptor beta chains originate from one sample sequenced in a study of identifying expanded T cells in peripheral blood. Sequencing was performed with immunoSEQ multiplex PCR; in TCRdb, only in-frame clones are kept and a portion is missing. Of under 150,000 clones listed, 75% to 90% are singletons. Material for sequencing was blood. These receptors were collected from a person aged 18 to 70 in good health.

The chain links TRBV29-1 to TRBJ1-3; D remains ambiguous. V lost 2 bases, J lost 1 base, and 6 bases lay in between. The CDR3 has 13 residues. The germline V gene has CDR1 SQVTM and CDR2 ANQGSEA. The CDR3 reads CSVELPSGNTIYF. In nucleotides, the CDR3 is TGCAGCGTTGAATTGCCTTCTGGAAACACCATATATTTT. Supplemented by reference TRBV29-1 and TRBJ1-3, the full variable domain reads SAVISQKPSRDICQRGTSLTIQCQVDSQVTMMFWYRQQPGQSLTLIATANQGSEATYESGFVIDKFPISRPNLTFSTLTVSNMSPEDSSIYLCSVELPSGNTIYFGEGSWLTVV.

The chain joins TRBV4-3 to TRBJ1-1; unclear D gene. Germline V gene data show CDR1 as LGHNA and CDR2 as YSLEER. Trimming shortened V by 4 bases and J by 1 base, and 10 bases separated the two germline ends. The CDR3 totals 14 residues. The CDR3 coding sequence is TGCGCCAGCAGCCTAGGGTCCCAGAACACTGAAGCTTTCTTT. Translation gives CASSLGSQNTEAFF.

CDR3 sequence (DNA): TGTGCCAGCAGCTTTTGGGGGAAGCCGGTCGAGCAGTACTTC. It encodes CASSFWGKPVEQYF. The V call is TRBV13, the J call TRBJ2-7, with D perhaps being TRBD1 or TRBD2 (5 bases each). V dropped 3 bases and J dropped 6 bases, with 15 bases sitting between them. Germline V lookup: CDR1 PRHDT, CDR2 FYEKMQ (reference sequence). The CDR3 consists of 14 residues.

V gene TRBV5-1 combines with J gene TRBJ2-1; 8 nucleotides align to TRBD2. The CDR3 extends over 15 amino acids. The trim removed 3 bases at V and 4 bases at J, leaving 6 bases unmatched. Germline-derived CDR1 and CDR2 are SGHRS and YFSETQ. The CDR3 reads CASSSGGGPYNEQFF. CDR3 nucleotide sequence: TGCGCCAGCAGCTCCGGCGGGGGGCCATACAATGAGCAGTTCTTC.

The rearrangement joins TRBV5-1 to TRBJ2-3; 8 bases match TRBD2. CDR1 is SGHRS and CDR2 is YFSETQ in the germline V gene. Trimming cost V 7 bases and J 0 bases; bases outside gene matches: 10. CDR3 length equals 16 residues. CDR3 protein: CASHKVSGSSTDTQYF. CDR3 bases: TGCGCCAGCCACAAAGTAAGCGGGAGTAGCACAGATACGCAGTATTTT.

The chain recombines TRBV12-5 with TRBJ1-6; D remains ambiguous. V shed 7 bases and J shed 19 bases, with 23 bases lying between them. The CDR3 contains 13 residues. Per the germline V gene, CDR1 is LGHNT and CDR2 is FRNRAP. CDR3 sequence (DNA): TGTGCTAGTGCCATTGCAGCGCCCGGGTATTTGCACTTT. Translating it yields CASAIAAPGYLHF.

The chain joins TRBV7-8 to TRBJ2-2, with 8 bases aligning to TRBD1. The CDR3 is made up of 16 amino acids. V dropped 1 base and J dropped 3; count of bases not matched to a gene: 4. Germline values: CDR1 SGHVS, CDR2 FQNEAQ. Written as DNA, the CDR3 is TGTGCCAGCAGCTTAGTAGGGACAGGAGACACCGGGGAGCTGTTTTTT. This encodes CASSLVGTGDTGELFF.

The genes are TRBV6-1 and TRBJ2-7; D unresolved. The germline V gene encodes CDR1 MNHNS and CDR2 SASEGT. V lost 6 bases to trimming and J lost 2 bases, with 17 bases between them. This CDR3 contains 15 residues. Here the CDR3 DNA reads TGTGCCAGCAGAGGCGACCGAGAAGGCGCCTACGAGCAGTACTTC. As protein: CASRGDREGAYEQYF.

The rearrangement joins TRBV6-5 to TRBJ2-7; 7 bases agree with TRBD2. Trimming removed 6 bases from V and 1 base from J; junction bases left unmatched: 3. The CDR3 runs 13 residues. Germline V CDR1 and CDR2: MNHEY, SVGAGI. CDR3 nucleotides: TGTGCCAGCAGGGGAGCGGGGTCCTACGAGCAGTACTTC. The encoded protein is CASRGAGSYEQYF.

The V and J genes are TRBV19 and TRBJ1-5; tentatively, D is TRBD1 (5 bases). Deletions cut 5 bases from V and 6 bases from J, with 17 bases between. The CDR3 loop spans 15 amino acids. Germline V gene sequence: CDR1 LNHDA, CDR2 SQIVND (reference sequence). CDR3 sequence: CASSVWGGEGQPQHF. The CDR3 DNA reads as TGTGCCAGTAGTGTTTGGGGGGGGGAAGGTCAGCCCCAGCATTTT.

The chain joins TRBV7-9 to TRBJ1-3, with D possibly being TRBD1 (5 bases). This CDR3 spans 16 amino acids. Germline CDR1 and CDR2: SEHNR and FQNEAQ (reference sequence). Trimming pared 2 bases from V and 2 bases from J, leaving 13 bases between. DNA of the CDR3: TGTGCCAGCAGCTTATCAGGGTTGTCGGCTGGAAACACCATATATTTT. Encoded protein: CASSLSGLSAGNTIYF.

V gene TRBV6-5 combines with J gene TRBJ1-2; a weak D match, TRBD1 (5 bases). The ends were cut back, 1 base at V and 2 bases at J, with 8 bases in the middle. The CDR3 runs to 14 residues. Germline values: CDR1 MNHEY, CDR2 SVGAGI. The CDR3 sequence: CASSYLGVNYGYTF. The DNA for the CDR3 is TGTGCCAGCAGTTACTTGGGGGTGAACTATGGCTACACCTTC.

This clone was counted a few times. This sequence joins TRBV6-1 and TRBJ1-6; D unclear. This CDR3 is built from 15 residues. V dropped 1 base and J dropped 5 bases, with 9 bases sitting between them. Germline V lookup: CDR1 MNHNS, CDR2 SASEGT. The CDR3 nucleotides are TGTGCCAGCAGTGAAGTTGAGCTAAATAATTCACCCCTCCACTTT. It codes for CASSEVELNNSPLHF.

The CDR3 bases are TGTGCCACCAGCAGAGCGGACGGCTGGGATACGCAGTATTTT. Encoded protein: CATSRADGWDTQYF. This sequence joins TRBV15 and TRBJ2-3; D remains unclear. CDR1 is LNHNV and CDR2 is YYDKDF in the germline V gene (reference sequence). CDR3 length equals 14 residues. With 1 base removed from V and 6 bases from J, the gap between germline ends came to 11 bases.

The chain joins TRBV6-1 to TRBJ2-7; the match to TRBD1 covers 8 bases. The CDR3 is 15 residues long. Per the germline V gene, CDR1 is MNHNS and CDR2 is SASEGT. V lost 7 bases, J lost 0 bases, and 8 bases stayed unmatched. This CDR3 is CASNTGQGSSYEQYF. The CDR3 bases are TGTGCCAGCAATACAGGACAGGGTTCCTCCTACGAGCAGTACTTC.

A single count supports this clone. A read error may account for a junction end that differs from germline. This chain connects TRBV18 to TRBJ2-7; TRBD1 matches 9 bases. Germline V gives CDR1 KGHSH, CDR2 LQKENI. CDR3 length: 15 amino acids. CDR3 in amino acids: CASSPPRQGAYEQYF. CDR3 bases: TGTGCCAGCTCGCCACCTAGACAGGGGGCCTACGAGCAGTACTTC.

J is TRBJ2-7 and V is TRBV5-5, with TRBD1 as a possible D gene (5 bases). V lost 4 bases and J lost 5, with 19 bases in between. Germline V gene lookup returns CDR1 SGHKS and CDR2 YYEKEE (reference sequence). This CDR3 is built from 15 residues. CDR3 protein: CASSASTAQYHEQYF. In DNA form, the CDR3 reads TGTGCCAGCAGCGCCTCGACAGCGCAGTATCACGAGCAGTACTTC.

The chain is built from TRBV2 and TRBJ1-1; D possibly corresponds to TRBD1 (5 bases). This CDR3 has 13 residues. Germline V lookup: CDR1 SNHLY, CDR2 FYNNEI. V was pared by 6 bases and J by 6 bases, with 14 bases between. The CDR3 region is CASRGAGFSEAFF. As DNA, the CDR3 is TGTGCCAGCAGAGGAGCAGGGTTCTCTGAAGCTTTCTTT.

This clone was found a few times. This sequence joins TRBV7-8 and TRBJ2-7, with TRBD1 matching over 8 bases. The CDR3 is 14 amino acids. V dropped 1 base and J dropped 3; count of bases not matched to a gene: 2. Germline CDR1 SGHVS, CDR2 FQNEAQ. The CDR3 reads CASSLGRGLYEQYF. The CDR3 nucleotides read TGTGCCAGCAGCTTAGGCAGGGGGCTCTACGAGCAGTACTTC.

V gene TRBV11-2 combines with J gene TRBJ2-3; perhaps TRBD2 as D (6 bases). Germline assignment: CDR1 SGHAT and CDR2 FQNNGV. The CDR3 contains 17 residues. Deletions cut 0 bases from V and 4 bases from J, with 17 bases between. The CDR3 sequence is CASSLDLSAGRADTQYF. In DNA, the CDR3 is TGTGCCAGCAGCTTAGACCTCTCAGCGGGCAGGGCAGATACGCAGTATTTT.

This chain connects TRBV15 to TRBJ2-1; D is possibly TRBD2 (6 bases). Trimming left V 1 base short and J 5 bases short, with 9 bases between. The CDR3 is 14 amino acids. The V gene's germline CDR1 is LNHNV and CDR2 YYDKDF (reference sequence). CDR3 sequence reads: CATSRVGRDNEQFF. The DNA for the CDR3 is TGTGCCACCAGCAGAGTCGGGAGAGACAATGAGCAGTTCTTC.

The chain employs TRBV2 and TRBJ2-1; possible D gene TRBD2, 6 bases. V lost 8 bases, J lost 12 bases, and 26 bases lay in between. Germline V gene data show CDR1 as SNHLY and CDR2 as FYNNEI. The CDR3 runs to 15 residues. The CDR3 loop reads CASQDLGFRRGGQFF. DNA of the CDR3: TGTGCCAGCCAAGACCTGGGGTTCCGGCGGGGAGGGCAGTTCTTC.

The chain combines TRBV5-6 with TRBJ2-7; 7 nucleotides match TRBD1. Trimming cost V 0 bases and J 3 bases; bases outside gene matches: 6. The CDR3 extends over 15 amino acids. CDR1 is SGHDT, CDR2 YYEEEE, per germline. The CDR3 DNA sequence: TGTGCCAGCAGCTTGGTACAGGGGTTAAACTACGAGCAGTACTTC. Translation gives CASSLVQGLNYEQYF.

The chain has TRBV19 and TRBJ2-7, with D possibly being TRBD2 (6 bases). The CDR3 has 13 residues. In germline, CDR1 is LNHDA, CDR2 SQIVND (reference sequence). The V end lost 5 bases, the J end lost 6 bases, and 14 bases lay between the germline ends. The CDR3 is CASSVGTPGEQYF. DNA for the CDR3: TGTGCCAGTAGTGTCGGGACTCCCGGCGAGCAGTACTTC.

V usage is TRBV9 and J usage is TRBJ2-3, with 8 bases fitting TRBD1. Trimming cost V 1 base and J 2 bases; bases outside gene matches: 9. The germline gives CDR1 SGDLS, CDR2 YYNGEE. CDR3 length: 17 residues. CDR3 DNA: TGTGCCAGCAGCGTAAGGACATCAGGGGGCTCCACAGATACGCAGTATTTT. Translating gives CASSVRTSGGSTDTQYF.